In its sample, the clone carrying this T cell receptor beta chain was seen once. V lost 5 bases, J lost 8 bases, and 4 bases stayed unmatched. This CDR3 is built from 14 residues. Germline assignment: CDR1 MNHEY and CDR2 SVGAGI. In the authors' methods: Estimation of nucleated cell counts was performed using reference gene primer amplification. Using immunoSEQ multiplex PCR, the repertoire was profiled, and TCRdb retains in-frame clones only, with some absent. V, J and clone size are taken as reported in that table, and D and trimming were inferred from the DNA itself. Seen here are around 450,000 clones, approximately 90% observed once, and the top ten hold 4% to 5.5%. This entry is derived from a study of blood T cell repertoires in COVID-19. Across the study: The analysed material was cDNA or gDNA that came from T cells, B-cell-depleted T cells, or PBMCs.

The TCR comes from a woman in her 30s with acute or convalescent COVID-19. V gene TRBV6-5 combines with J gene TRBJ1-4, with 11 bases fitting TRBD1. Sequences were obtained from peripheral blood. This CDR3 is CASSRGDRGEKLFF. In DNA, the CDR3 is TGTGCCAGCAGTCGCGGGGACAGGGGGGAAAAACTGTTTTTT.